This TCR beta chain was retrieved from a study of human T cells and chemical hapten exposure (dated by TCRdb to 2020 to 2022). For the wider study: For sensitization, 2% DPC in acetone was applied to a 2 cm by 2 cm area of upper inner arm skin. Throughout the study period of roughly 24 weeks, patients also received therapeutic DPC doses to the scalp every week. Patch tests used Finn chambers with 0.01% DPC on the upper back, scored after 6 days by International Contact Dermatitis Research Group standards. Most of the patients in the cohort were female, and the cohort covered alopecia areata with under or over 50% scalp involvement, alopecia totalis and alopecia universalis. Libraries were combined into a pool for sequencing, and differences in TCR yield between samples came mainly from small differences in library volumes within the pool. This study followed changes in the peripheral blood TCR repertoire in vivo during primary and secondary sensitization of alopecia patients to the hapten diphenylcyclopropenone (DPC). Blood was sampled from patients pre-sensitization (week 0) and at 2, 6 and about 24 weeks after DPC sensitization. For TCR sequencing, blood came from twenty-nine alopecia patients at anywhere from one to four time points (pre-sensitization, 2, 6 and 24 weeks). From each blood RNA sample, both TCR alpha and TCR beta chains were sequenced.

Broader findings and caveats from the paper: Repeated subsampling changed both the strength of the expansion versus patch-test correlation and the threshold at which that correlation became significant. Compared with pre-sensitization or healthy control sets, expanded TCRs formed significantly more large CDR3 similarity clusters, which is consistent with antigen-driven responses. Patch test score was positively correlated with the number of PT1 expanded TCRs, with significance at thresholds 8, 16 and 32 but not at 4. Because every patient had alopecia, a presumed autoimmune disease, the patients' immune response might differ from that of healthy individuals. The number of TCRs above 1 in 1000 frequency did not change with DPC sensitization; there was no evidence of global repertoire structure alterations.

V sheds 6 bases and J sheds 0 bases, leaving 15 bases between their ends. CDR1 and CDR2 are drawn from the germline V gene (reference sequence): MNHNY, SVGAGI. From its cysteine to its phenylalanine, the CDR3 spans 15 amino acids. The sequence is cut down to CDR3 DNA, 45 bases in frame from base 1. Library preparation employed RACE. The sequencing machine was a NextSeq 500. Library preparation attached unique molecular identifiers to individual cDNA molecules for quantitative, reproducible TCR counting. Turning to the authors' computational methods: A median of about 87,000 TCRs per sample was observed, with a range of 23,224 to 690,600. V, J and CDR3 annotation of the TCR reads was carried out using the Decombinator software suite. Every sample was subsampled to the same number of TCRs (28,000) for the PS versus PT1 abundance plots. TCRs were defined as expanded if absent before sensitization and observed at least eight times at the 2-week time point. The public sequencing data were trimmed at Q25 with fastp and processed into clonotypes with MiXCR by TCRdb, which kept only in-frame beta chains. Every entry covers one CDR3 protein and lists the most common genes and DNA from its rows. These V and J calls are TCRdb output, not the study's own analysis. This sample comprises about 35,000 distinct CDR3 sequences, around 6.5% of them detected only once. 9.1% of the sample rests with the top ten.

According to the study, the label for this sample's time point signals: patch test 1, 2 weeks after DPC sensitization. The treatment or condition label for this specimen denotes: therapeutic diphenylcyclopropenone sensitization with weekly scalp DPC. Total RNA was extracted from unfractionated whole blood that had been collected in Tempus Blood RNA tubes. At every patch-test visit, the blood draw took place before the patch test was put on. Patients were considered eligible if aged 18 to 70, diagnosed with alopecia and deemed suitable for DPC therapy, and patients were excluded if pregnant. Concerning this clonotype: Its cognate antigen has yet to be identified. No much larger clone is present one base from it, and per-base qualities are unavailable.

The chain is encoded by TRBV6-6 joined to TRBJ2-7, with the D gene too uncertain to name. The origin of this receptor is a woman aged 25-40 years with alopecia areata. Some clones in this sample may be carry-over from other donors' samples. The sequences come from whole blood, collected in connection with sensitization to the hapten diphenylcyclopropenone (DPC). The CDR3 corresponds to CASSLSGGFSYEQYF. The bases are TGTGCCAGCAGCCTTTCCGGCGGCTTCTCCTACGAGCAGTACTTC.